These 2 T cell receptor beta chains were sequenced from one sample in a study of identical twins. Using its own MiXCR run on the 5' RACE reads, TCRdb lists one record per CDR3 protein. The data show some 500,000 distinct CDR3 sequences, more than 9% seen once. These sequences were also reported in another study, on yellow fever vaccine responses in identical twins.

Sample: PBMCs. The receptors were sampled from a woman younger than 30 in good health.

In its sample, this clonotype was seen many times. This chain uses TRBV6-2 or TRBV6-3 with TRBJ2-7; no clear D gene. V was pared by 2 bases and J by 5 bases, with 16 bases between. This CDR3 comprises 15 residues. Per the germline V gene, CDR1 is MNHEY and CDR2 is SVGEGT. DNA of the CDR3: TGTGCCAGCAGTTACAGGCGCAGCCTGCTAAACGAGCAGTACTTC. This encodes CASSYRRSLLNEQYF.

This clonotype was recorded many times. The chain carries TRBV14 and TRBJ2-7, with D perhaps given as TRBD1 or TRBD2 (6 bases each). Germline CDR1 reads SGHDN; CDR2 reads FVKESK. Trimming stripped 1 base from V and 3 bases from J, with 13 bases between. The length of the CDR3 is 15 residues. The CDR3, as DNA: TGTGCCAGCAGCCAAGTAGGGGGGTCATACTACGAGCAGTACTTC. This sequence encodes CASSQVGGSYYEQYF.